A selection of T cell receptor beta chains follows, all from one sample in a study of shared clonotypes between healthy human individuals. This table comes from immunoSEQ multiplex PCR, and its TCRdb copy is limited to in-frame clones, with some not included. Here the sample spans 2 million to 2.5 million clones, less than 95% being singletons. The specimen sequenced was naive CD4+ T cells from PBMCs. These receptor sequences come from a man between 18 and 29 years old in good health. Some clones in this sample may be carry-over from other donors' samples. Both conserved end residues are part of each CDR3. D genes are given only for firm matches. Some rows mark clone size as missing; the rest say once, few, many or name a class of expanded clone.

NA | TRBJ2-1 | TRBV11-1 | NA | 14 | TGTGCCAGCAGCTTAACTCGAACCTACAATGAGCAGTTCTTC | CASSLTRTYNEQFF
NA | TRBJ1-1 | TRBV28 | NA | 15 | TGTGCCAGCAGGTTAACCCCCTGGGAACAGGGAGAAGCTTTCTTT | CASRLTPWEQGEAFF
NA | TRBJ2-3 | TRBV5-1 | NA | 15 | TGCGCCAGCAGTAAAGACCCATCCAGTACAGATACGCAGTATTTT | CASSKDPSSTDTQYF
NA | TRBJ1-1 | TRBV2 | NA | 13 | TGTGCCATCCAAGAGGGGGTGAGCACTGAAGCTTTCTTT | CAIQEGVSTEAFF
NA | TRBJ1-2 | TRBV19 | NA | 15 | TGTGCCAGTAGTATCGGGTTCGTGGGGATGTCTGGCTACACCTTC | CASSIGFVGMSGYTF
NA | TRBJ2-5 | TRBV29-1 | NA | 12 | TGCAGCGTTTCCGGGAGCCAAGAGACCCAGTACTTC | CSVSGSQETQYF
NA | TRBJ2-7 | TRBV5-1 | NA | 14 | TGCGCCAGCAGCTTATCTCCGAACCCGGGGGAGCAGTACTTC | CASSLSPNPGEQYF
few | TRBJ1-2 | TRBV28 | NA | 14 | TGTGCCAGCAGTTTATGGGTAGCGTCATATGGCTACACCTTC | CASSLWVASYGYTF
NA | TRBJ1-4 | TRBV6-6 | TRBD1 | 15 | TGTGCCAGCAGTTACCTGGGACAGGCGAATGAAAAACTGTTTTTT | CASSYLGQANEKLFF
NA | TRBJ2-2 | TRBV19 | NA | 14 | TGTGCCAGTAGTATAAGGTACAGTGCCGGGGAGCTGTTTTTT | CASSIRYSAGELFF
NA | TRBJ2-3 | TRBV4-2 | TRBD1 | 17 | TGTGCCAGCAGCCAAGTCCCGGGACAGGGGGCAACAGATACGCAGTATTTT | CASSQVPGQGATDTQYF
once | TRBJ1-4 | TRBV4-2 | NA | 15 | TGTGCCAGCAGCCCTCCCCAGGGTCAAAATGAAAAACTGTTTTTT | CASSPPQGQNEKLFF
NA | TRBJ2-1 | TRBV25-1 | TRBD2 | 15 | TGTGCCAGCAGTGGGGGGACGTCTCGGGAGGATGAGCAGTTCTTC | CASSGGTSREDEQFF
NA | TRBJ2-1 | TRBV6-5 | TRBD1 | 15 | TGTGCCAGCAGTTACAGGGGACAGAGGCCGAATGAGCAGTTCTTC | CASSYRGQRPNEQFF
NA | TRBJ2-1 | TRBV5-1 | TRBD1 | 15 | TGCGCCAGCAGCGATCCGGGACAGGGAGCCGGTGAGCAGTTCTTC | CASSDPGQGAGEQFF
NA | TRBJ2-3 | TRBV5-1 | NA | 14 | TGCGCCAGCAGCCGGGACTCCCCCACAGATACGCAGTATTTT | CASSRDSPTDTQYF
NA | TRBJ2-3 | TRBV18 | NA | 15 | TGTGCCAGCTCACCGGGGGACCTCAGCACAGATACGCAGTATTTT | CASSPGDLSTDTQYF
NA | TRBJ2-7 | TRBV4-1 | NA | 18 | TGCGCCAGCAGCCAAGGGTACTTACAGGGACTCCCAGCCTACGAGCAGTACTTC | CASSQGYLQGLPAYEQYF
NA | TRBJ2-5 | TRBV12-1 | NA | 15 | TGTGCCAGCAGCTTTTGTTTGAGGGGTAGAGGGGCCCAGTACTTC | CASSFCLRGRGAQYF
NA | TRBJ1-1 | TRBV6-5 | NA | 13 | TGTGCCAGCGCCGGGGGGCGCGGGACTGAAGCTTTCTTT | CASAGGRGTEAFF
NA | TRBJ1-2 | TRBV28 | TRBD1 | 13 | TGTGCCAGCAGAACAGGGGGCGGCTATGGCTACACCTTC | CASRTGGGYGYTF
NA | TRBJ1-1 | TRBV28 | TRBD1 | 13 | TGTGCCAGCAGCCCACCCCAGGGGGGTAAAGCTTTCTTT | CASSPPQGGKAFF
once | TRBJ1-1 | TRBV6-1 | NA | 15 | TGTGCCAGCACCTCATGGACGGGAGATAACACTGAAGCTTTCTTT | CASTSWTGDNTEAFF
NA | TRBJ2-7 | TRBV7-2 | NA | 16 | TGTGCCAGCAGCCCACTGGCCGGGTCTACTTCCTACGAGCAGTACTTC | CASSPLAGSTSYEQYF
NA | TRBJ2-7 | TRBV28 | TRBD2 | 14 | TGTGCCAGCAGTTGGACTAGCGGGATCTACGAGCAGTACTTC | CASSWTSGIYEQYF
NA | TRBJ2-7 | TRBV28 | NA | 15 | TGTGCCAGCAATACCCTCGCCACAGGAACCTACGAGCAGTACTTC | CASNTLATGTYEQYF
NA | TRBJ2-7 | TRBV30 | NA | 12 | TGTGCCTGGCTGCTCGTGGGGGGCGAGCAGTACTTC | CAWLLVGGEQYF
NA | TRBJ2-1 | TRBV2 | TRBD2 | 13 | TGTGCCAGCAGTGACGTTAGCGGGAGGGTACGGTTCTTC | CASSDVSGRVRFF
few | TRBJ2-2 | TRBV7-9 | NA | 14 | TGTGCCAGCAGCCTCCTCGGGGGTACCGGGGAGCTGTTTTTT | CASSLLGGTGELFF
NA | TRBJ2-1 | TRBV19 | TRBD2 | 16 | TGTGCCAGTAGTATAGGGGGACTAGCGGGAGCGCCGGGGCGGTTCTTC | CASSIGGLAGAPGRFF
NA | TRBJ2-2 | TRBV15 | TRBD2 | 16 | TGTGCCACCAGCAGAGTTAGCGGGAGGGTTCCCGGGGAGCTGTTTTTT | CATSRVSGRVPGELFF
NA | TRBJ2-7 | TRBV6-6 | NA | 12 | TGTGCCAGCAGCCTACAGGGTAGCGAGCAGTACTTC | CASSLQGSEQYF
NA | TRBJ2-6 | TRBV11-2 | NA | 14 | TGTGCCAGCAGCTTAAGGACTGGGGCCAACGTCCTGACTTTC | CASSLRTGANVLTF
NA | TRBJ2-7 | TRBV28 | TRBD1 | 16 | TGTGCCAGCAGTTTATCCTCCGGACAGGGTTACGACGAGCAGTACTTC | CASSLSSGQGYDEQYF
NA | TRBJ2-5 | TRBV4-2 | TRBD1 | 14 | TGTGCCAGCAGCCTCGGGACAGGGTTGGAGACCCAGTACTTC | CASSLGTGLETQYF
NA | TRBJ2-7 | TRBV27 | NA | 14 | TGTGCCAGCAGTACGCCTCCTAGAATCGACGAGCAGTACTTC | CASSTPPRIDEQYF
once | TRBJ2-7 | TRBV2 | NA | 14 | TGTGCCAGCAGTGAACAAGGGCCTCCATACGAGCAGTACTTC | CASSEQGPPYEQYF
NA | TRBJ2-7 | TRBV18 | TRBD2 | 18 | TGTGCCAGCTCACCCCTATCCCTAGCGGGAGGGAGTACCTACGAGCAGTACTTC | CASSPLSLAGGSTYEQYF
once | TRBJ2-3 | TRBV9 | TRBD2 | 14 | TGTGCCAGCCGTAGCGGGAGCCTCACAGATACGCAGTATTTT | CASRSGSLTDTQYF